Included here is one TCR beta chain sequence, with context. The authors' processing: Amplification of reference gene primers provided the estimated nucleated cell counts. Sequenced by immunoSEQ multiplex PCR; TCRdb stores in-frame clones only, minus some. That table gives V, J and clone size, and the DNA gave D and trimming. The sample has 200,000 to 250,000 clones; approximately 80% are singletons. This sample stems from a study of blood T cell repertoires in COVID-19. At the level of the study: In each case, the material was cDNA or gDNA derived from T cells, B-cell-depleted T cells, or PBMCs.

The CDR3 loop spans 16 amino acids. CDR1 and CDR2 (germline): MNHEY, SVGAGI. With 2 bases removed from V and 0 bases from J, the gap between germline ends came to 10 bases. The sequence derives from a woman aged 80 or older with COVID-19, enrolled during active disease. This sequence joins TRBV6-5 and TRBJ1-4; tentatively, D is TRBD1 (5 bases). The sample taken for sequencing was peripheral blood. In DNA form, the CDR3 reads TGTGCCAGCAGTTACGACAGAAGGGCAACTAATGAAAAACTGTTTTTT. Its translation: CASSYDRRATNEKLFF.